Following are 14 T cell receptor beta chains from one sample sequenced in a study of T-cell memory formation after mild COVID-19. TCRdb itself ran the 5' RACE reads through MiXCR, one entry per CDR3 protein. The sample has around 300,000 distinct CDR3 sequences, roughly 13% seen once. The sequenced sample consisted of PBMCs or a T cell subset sorted from them (not recorded which). The source of these receptors is a man between 18 and 35 years old who had mild COVID-19 (a few samples of this study predate the infection). Cell type and time point are not known.

This chain uses TRBV5-1 with TRBJ2-2; D is unclear. CDR3 length: 13 amino acids. The V end was cut by 0 bases, the J end by 5 bases, with 5 bases between. Germline V gene lookup returns CDR1 SGHRS and CDR2 YFSETQ. For the CDR3, the DNA is TGCGCCAGCAGCTTGGCCCAGACCGGGGAGCTGTTTTTT. Its translation: CASSLAQTGELFF. Based on the CDR3 plus reference TRBV5-1 and TRBJ2-2, the full variable domain is KAGVTQTPRYLIKTRGQQVTLSCSPISGHRSVSWYQQTPGQGLQFLFEYFSETQRNKGNFPGRFSGRQFSNSRSEMNVSTLELGDSALYLCASSLAQTGELFFGEGSRLTVL.

CDR3 nucleotides: TGTGCCAGCAGTTACTCGATCATAGAGGGGAACTACGAGCAGTACGTC. It specifies CASSYSIIEGNYEQYV. The rearrangement uses TRBV6-2 or TRBV6-3 and TRBJ2-7; D possibly matches TRBD1 or TRBD2 (5 bases each). This CDR3 contains 16 residues. Germline loops: CDR1 MNHEY, CDR2 SVGEGT. Trimming removed 0 bases at V and 3 bases at J, with 15 bases between.

The chain has TRBV12-3 or TRBV12-4 and TRBJ2-2; no reliable D call. The CDR3 length is 14 residues. The V end was cut by 3 bases, the J end by 5 bases, with 10 bases between. The CDR3 region is CASSFFLSTGELFF. CDR3 DNA: TGTGCCAGCAGTTTCTTTCTCTCGACCGGGGAGCTGTTTTTT.

In this sample, this clonotype turned up a few times. This chain connects TRBV7-2 to TRBJ1-2; TRBD1 matches 7 bases. The CDR3 extends over 15 amino acids. Per germline, CDR1 SGHTA and CDR2 FQGNSA. The V gene end was trimmed by 4 bases and the J gene end by 4 bases; junction bases not matched to a gene: 9. CDR3 amino acids: CASSSPRQGSYGYTF. The CDR3 coding sequence is TGTGCCAGCAGCTCACCTCGACAGGGCTCCTATGGCTACACCTTC.

This chain connects TRBV5-4 to TRBJ2-3, with TRBD2 identical over 10 bases. There are 16 residues in the CDR3. In germline, CDR1 is SGHNT, CDR2 YYREEE (reference sequence). V gave up 3 bases and J gave up 7 bases; unmatched junction bases: 11. The CDR3 loop is CASSYASGLALYTQYF. The CDR3, as DNA: TGTGCCAGCAGCTACGCCTCGGGACTAGCGTTATATACGCAGTATTTT.

This clonotype was seen only a few times. V gene TRBV7-2 combines with J gene TRBJ2-5, with TRBD2 identical over 8 bases. Germline V gene sequence: CDR1 SGHTA, CDR2 FQGNSA. Trimming removed 2 bases from V and 5 bases from J; junction bases left unmatched: 10. The CDR3 totals 16 residues. The CDR3 DNA reads as TGTGCCAGCAGCTTAATCGAGACTAGCGATAGGGAGACCCAGTACTTC. Translation gives CASSLIETSDRETQYF.

There are a few counts of this clonotype. The chain couples TRBV10-3 to TRBJ1-3, with D possibly being TRBD1 (5 bases). The V and J ends lost 10 bases and 7 bases respectively, with 20 bases between them. There are 14 residues in the CDR3. Looked up from germline, CDR1 is ENHRY and CDR2 is SYGVKD. The CDR3 DNA sequence: TGTGCCAATGGAAGGTCAGGGACCGGGAACACCATATATTTT. This sequence encodes CANGRSGTGNTIYF.

The CDR3 DNA reads TGCAGTGCCAACTTCGGGCTCGACTATGGCTACACCTTC. Translation: CSANFGLDYGYTF. V is TRBV20-1 and J is TRBJ1-2, with D unresolved. Germline V gene lookup returns CDR1 DFQATT and CDR2 SNEGSKA (reference sequence). The CDR3 runs to 13 residues. V shed 6 bases and J shed 3 bases, with 14 bases lying between them.

The table lists this clonotype with a few counts. V usage is TRBV20-1 and J usage is TRBJ2-6; no definite D call. Germline V lookup: CDR1 DFQATT, CDR2 SNEGSKA (reference sequence). The CDR3 is 14 residues long. V lost 0 bases and J lost 3, with 6 bases in between. CDR3 amino acids: CSARDPRGANVLTF. CDR3 nucleotide sequence: TGCAGTGCTAGAGACCCCCGTGGGGCCAACGTCCTGACTTTC.

This clonotype was recorded a few times. The V and J genes are TRBV13 and TRBJ1-6; 7 nucleotides align to TRBD1. Trimming took 5 bases from V and 7 from J; bases not matched to a gene: 8. The V gene's germline CDR1 is PRHDT and CDR2 FYEKMQ (reference sequence). This CDR3 is built from 15 residues. The CDR3, as DNA: TGTGCCAGCAGCCCTTACGGGACAGCCAATTCACCCCTCCACTTT. This encodes CASSPYGTANSPLHF.

The chain has TRBV6-2 or TRBV6-3 and TRBJ2-7; D not certain. The V end lost 3 bases, the J end lost 2 bases, and 8 bases lay between the germline ends. This CDR3 has 13 amino acids. Germline CDR1 and CDR2: MNHEY and SVGEGT. Here the CDR3 reads CASSYYQAYEQYF. The CDR3 DNA follows: TGTGCCAGCAGTTATTACCAAGCCTACGAGCAGTACTTC.

V gene TRBV29-1 combines with J gene TRBJ2-1, with a weak D call TRBD1 (6 bases). Germline V gene lookup returns CDR1 SQVTM and CDR2 ANQGSEA. The V end lost 3 bases, the J end lost 10 bases, and 7 bases lay between the germline ends. This CDR3 is built from 10 residues. The CDR3 DNA reads TGCAGCGTTGATCAGGGGGAGCAGTTCTTC. Translation gives CSVDQGEQFF.

This clonotype came up a few times. This chain links TRBV5-5 with TRBJ2-2, with 8 nucleotides matching TRBD1. Trimming at V came to 4 bases and at J to 3 bases, leaving 5 bases not matched to a gene. In germline, CDR1 is SGHKS, CDR2 YYEKEE (reference sequence). There are 15 residues in the CDR3. CDR3 in DNA: TGTGCCAGCAGCCCCTGGACAGGGCACACCGGGGAGCTGTTTTTT. Amino acids: CASSPWTGHTGELFF.

The chain uses TRBV5-1 and TRBJ2-7; D call uncertain. Germline V gene lookup returns CDR1 SGHRS and CDR2 YFSETQ. The CDR3 covers 12 residues. V lost 4 bases and J 6 bases, leaving 11 bases between the germline ends. This CDR3 is CASSPGVTEQYF. In DNA form, the CDR3 reads TGCGCCAGCAGCCCCGGAGTTACCGAGCAGTACTTC.